The source of this T cell receptor beta chain is a study of blood T cell repertoires in COVID-19. Study overall: From T cells, B-cell-depleted T cells, or PBMCs came the material, which was cDNA or gDNA.

Assay: immunoSEQ multiplex PCR; the TCRdb copy retains only in-frame clones and omits some. This sample has 200,000 to 250,000 clones, with around 87% found just once. The length of the CDR3 is 13 residues. The trim removed 4 bases at V and 8 bases at J, leaving 4 bases unmatched. Germline values: CDR1 SNHLY, CDR2 FYNNEI. Participants spanned ages 18 to 89 years and resided in roughly 22 US areas. Participants were placed into cohorts based on the clinical history they reported. The TCR was taken from a man aged 25-45 years in a cohort exposed to, infected with or recovered from COVID-19 (not recorded which). The V gene is TRBV2, the J gene TRBJ2-5; 10 bases map to TRBD1. The sequenced sample was PBMCs or T cells enriched from blood (not recorded which). The CDR3 DNA is TGTGCCAGCAGTGCCGGGACAGGGGAAACCCAGTACTTC. It specifies CASSAGTGETQYF.